This T cell receptor (beta chain) derives from a study of T-cell reconstitution after alpha-beta-depleted transplantation in children. The TCRbeta library was prepared with unique molecular identifiers. TCRdb independently ran MiXCR on the PCR reads; one entry per CDR3 protein. The sample contains fewer than 550,000 distinct CDR3 sequences, roughly 10% of which appear only once. The junction had 11 bases not matched to a gene; V was cut back by 1 base and J by 5 bases. Germline values: CDR1 LNHNV, CDR2 YYDKDF (reference sequence). This CDR3 spans 18 amino acids. This clonotype came up many times. The clonotype comes from a female patient aged 2-15 years who had a stem cell transplant for aplastic anemia, so the T cells may come from the graft donor. The chain recombines TRBV15 with TRBJ2-1; 10 positions agree with TRBD2. Specimen: PBMCs, mostly from graft donor cells, collected 180 days after TCRalphabeta/CD19-depleted stem cell transplant. Here the CDR3 DNA reads TGTGCCACCAGCAGAGGCTCAAATAGCGGGAGGATCAACAATGAGCAGTTCTTC. This translates into CATSRGSNSGRINNEQFF.